This T cell receptor beta chain is drawn from a study of shared clonotypes between healthy human individuals. Whole-study context: The study used three CD4 naive, three CD4 memory, two CD8 naive and one CD8 memory plate per donor. Overall study results and limits: Only blood samples were collected, and tissue repertoires likely differ.

Germline values: CDR1 KGHSH, CDR2 LQKENI. The CDR3 is 15 amino acids. The V segment lost 2 bases and the J segment 2 bases; nucleotides outside the gene matches: 4. The authors divided CD4+ cells into CD45RA+ naive and CD45RA-negative memory subsets. This table comes from immunoSEQ multiplex PCR, and its TCRdb copy is limited to in-frame clones, with some not included. The repertoire has around 2,000,000 clones, 85% to 95% of them found once; the top ten carry around 0.13%. Regarding this clone: What it binds is not known.

This chain links TRBV18 with TRBJ2-5, with 8 nucleotides matching TRBD1. Sequenced sample: naive CD4+ T cells sorted from blood. The subset here: CD45RA+ positively selected. The clonotype originates from a man between 18 and 35 years old in good health. CDR3 amino acids: CASSPIQGVQETQYF. CDR3 DNA sequence: TGTGCCAGCTCACCAATACAGGGGGTGCAAGAGACCCAGTACTTC.